This is a list of T cell receptor beta chains from one sample in a study of T cell responses to AZD1222 COVID-19 vaccine. Sequencing was performed with immunoSEQ multiplex PCR; in TCRdb, only in-frame clones are kept and a portion is missing. Among under 200,000 clones, about nine tenths were seen once, and the ten largest hold around 5.9%. Sequenced material: peripheral blood, taken on day 0 of AZD1222 vaccination. The receptors shown here come from an adult in good health. Each CDR3 is given with its conserved first and last residue. D genes are given only for firm matches. Expanded clones are given a class, and other clones once, few, many or no size at all.

D gene,clone size,V gene,J gene,CDR3 DNA,CDR3 protein
.,once,TRBV3-1/TRBV3-2,TRBJ1-4,TGTGCCAGCAGCCAAGATCAGGGCAGACCTAATGAAAAACTGTTTTTT,CASSQDQGRPNEKLFF
TRBD1,few,TRBV24-1,TRBJ2-3,TGTGCCACGTCTCGACAGGGGGCCTCAGATACGCAGTATTTT,CATSRQGASDTQYF
.,.,TRBV2,TRBJ1-6,TGTGCCAGCAGGGAAAACTCCTATAATTCACCCCTCCACTTT,CASRENSYNSPLHF
.,.,TRBV15,TRBJ1-5,TGTGCCACCAGCAGAGATCGGAGTGTAGAGCAGCCCCAGCATTTT,CATSRDRSVEQPQHF
TRBD2,.,TRBV7-3,TRBJ2-1,TGTGCCAGCAGCTTAAGGCCAGCGGGGGGCCACAATGAGCAGTTCTTC,CASSLRPAGGHNEQFF
.,.,TRBV28,TRBJ1-4,TGTGCCAGCAGTTTAGCAGGACTAGGTGAAAAACTGTTTTTT,CASSLAGLGEKLFF
.,.,TRBV6-6,TRBJ2-7,TGTGCCAGCAGTTATAGCGTACCCTCCTACGAGCAGTACTTC,CASSYSVPSYEQYF
.,once,TRBV21-1,TRBJ2-5,TGTGCCCCCCCGAAGGGGAGAAAGCGGGGGGGCATGAAGACCCAGTACTTC,CAPPKGRKRGGMKTQYF
.,.,TRBV4-2,TRBJ1-4,TGTGCCAGCAGTCGGACAACAACTAATGAAAAACTGTTTTTT,CASSRTTTNEKLFF
TRBD1,.,TRBV11-1,TRBJ1-1,TGTGCCAGCAGCACCGACAGGGCGAACACTGAAGCTTTCTTT,CASSTDRANTEAFF
.,.,TRBV9,TRBJ1-3,TGTGCCAGCAGCGTAGCGAAAGGGGGGACTGGAAACACCATATATTTT,CASSVAKGGTGNTIYF
TRBD1,.,TRBV27,TRBJ1-1,TGTGCCAGCAGTTTTGGGACAGGGGCCCGTCAAGAAGCTTTCTTT,CASSFGTGARQEAFF
.,.,TRBV5-8,TRBJ1-6,TGTGCCAGCAGCCCTGACACGGCGAGGCCCCTCCACTTT,CASSPDTARPLHF
.,.,TRBV19,TRBJ1-1,TGTGCCAGTAGTAGCCCCTGGGCCGGGACCCACACTGAAGCTTTCTTT,CASSSPWAGTHTEAFF
TRBD2,.,TRBV5-8,TRBJ2-2,TGTGCCAGCAGCTTGGGGGGACTAAGCGGGAGATGGACCGGGGAGCTGTTTTTT,CASSLGGLSGRWTGELFF
TRBD2,.,TRBV28,TRBJ2-7,TGTGCCAGCACCCCGGGGGGGATCTACGAGCAGTACTTC,CASTPGGIYEQYF
.,.,TRBV7-2,TRBJ1-2,TGTGCCAGCAGCCCTTATGGCCTCAACCAGGGTGGCTACACCTTC,CASSPYGLNQGGYTF
.,.,TRBV30,TRBJ1-2,TGTGCCTGGAGCCACGAACCCTGGACAGTGCCCTCCTTC,CAWSHEPWTVPSF
TRBD1,.,TRBV4-2,TRBJ2-7,TGTGCCAGCAGCCAACCGGCGGGACAGGGATACGAGCAGTACTTC,CASSQPAGQGYEQYF
TRBD1,.,TRBV7-2,TRBJ1-5,TGTGCCAGCGCAGGACAGGCTACCCAGCCCCAGCATTTT,CASAGQATQPQHF
.,.,TRBV5-4,TRBJ2-5,TGTGCCAGCAGCTGGAGCGCGGGGGAGACCCAGTACTTC,CASSWSAGETQYF
.,.,TRBV7-2,TRBJ1-2,TGTGCCAGCAGCCCTTTCGACCCTAGCTATGGCTACACCTTC,CASSPFDPSYGYTF
.,.,TRBV2,TRBJ2-5,TGTGCCAGCAGGAGAGGGACCCAGGAGACCCAGTACTTC,CASRRGTQETQYF
TRBD2,.,TRBV28,TRBJ2-1,TGTGCCAGCGAGGCGGGAGGGGGGTACAATGAGCAGTTCTTC,CASEAGGGYNEQFF
.,.,TRBV11-2,TRBJ1-1,TGTGCCAGCAGCTTAGAGGGCACCATGAACACTGAAGCTTTCTTT,CASSLEGTMNTEAFF
.,.,TRBV11-1,TRBJ1-1,TGTGCCAGCAGCTTATTGGCAGGTGGGGGCGGCACTGAAGCTTTCTTT,CASSLLAGGGGTEAFF
.,once,TRBV27,TRBJ2-2,TGTGCCAGCATGGCATGGACAGCGAACACCGGGGAGCTGTTTTTT,CASMAWTANTGELFF
.,.,TRBV11-2,TRBJ1-6,TGTGCCAGCAGCTTAGGGGGTCAGGGTTCACCCCTCCACTTT,CASSLGGQGSPLHF
.,few,TRBV6-5,TRBJ1-2,TGTGCCAGCAGTCGGACGTCTTATGGCTACACCTTC,CASSRTSYGYTF
TRBD1,.,TRBV7-9,TRBJ1-5,TGTGCCAGCAGCGCATCCCCGGGACAGGGGGTCCAGCCCCAGCATTTT,CASSASPGQGVQPQHF
.,.,TRBV15,TRBJ1-6,TGTGCCACCAGCAGAGTCCTACCCCAGGGGAATAATTCACCCCTCCACTTT,CATSRVLPQGNNSPLHF
TRBD1,few,TRBV19,TRBJ1-2,TGTGCCAGTAGCCCCGACAGGGGCGGCTACACCTTC,CASSPDRGGYTF
.,.,TRBV5-5,TRBJ1-1,TGTGCCAGCAGGAGCGGGACACCGAACACTGAAGCTTTCTTT,CASRSGTPNTEAFF
TRBD1,.,TRBV27,TRBJ2-1,TGTGCCAGCAGTGAGGACAGGGAAGGACCCTACAATGAGCAGTTCTTC,CASSEDREGPYNEQFF
TRBD2,.,TRBV28,TRBJ2-7,TGTGCCAGCAGTGAGCTAGCGGGCTACGAGCAGTACTTC,CASSELAGYEQYF
.,.,TRBV6-1,TRBJ2-5,TGTGCCAGCAGTGAAGCCTGGGGCGCCGAAGGGGAGACCCAGTACTTC,CASSEAWGAEGETQYF
TRBD2,.,TRBV5-1,TRBJ2-5,TGCGCCAGCAGCCTCCTGATAGCGGGGCAAGAGACCCAGTACTTC,CASSLLIAGQETQYF
TRBD1,few,TRBV7-9,TRBJ1-2,TGTGCCAGCAGCTTAGAGGGGACAGGGGGCAGTGTCTATGGCTACACCTTC,CASSLEGTGGSVYGYTF
.,.,TRBV30,TRBJ2-5,TGTGCCTGGGGACTGAACCTTCAAGAGACCCAGTACTTC,CAWGLNLQETQYF
.,once,TRBV19,TRBJ2-1,TGTGCCAGTAGTATAGTGTCGGGGAATGAGCAGTTCTTC,CASSIVSGNEQFF
.,.,TRBV7-8,TRBJ2-7,TGTGCCAGCAGCTCTGGGGCCACCGCCTACGAGCAGTACTTC,CASSSGATAYEQYF
.,.,TRBV4-1,TRBJ1-5,TGCGCCAGCAGCCAATGGGAAGGGTCGGTTCGGCATTTT,CASSQWEGSVRHF
.,once,TRBV30,TRBJ2-7,TGTGCCTGGAGTCCTCCGGGACACATAACCTCCTACGAGCAGTACTTC,CAWSPPGHITSYEQYF
.,.,TRBV15,TRBJ1-1,TGTGCCACCAGCAGAGGGCAATTGAACACTGAAGCTTTCTTT,CATSRGQLNTEAFF
.,.,TRBV5-1,TRBJ2-5,TGCGCCAGCAGTAGAGCGGTTTCAAACCCAGAGACCCAGTACTTC,CASSRAVSNPETQYF
.,.,TRBV3-1/TRBV3-2,TRBJ2-7,TGTGCCAGCAGCCAAGAAGGGGTTCACGAGCAGTACTTC,CASSQEGVHEQYF
.,once,TRBV21-1,TRBJ2-7,TGTGCCAGCCACAAAGAGCGGGGGGGCGTCGACGAGCAGTACTTC,CASHKERGGVDEQYF
.,.,TRBV7-3,TRBJ1-4,TGTGCCAGCAGCTTACGGACAGCAACTAATGAAAAACTGTTTTTT,CASSLRTATNEKLFF
.,.,TRBV3-1/TRBV3-2,TRBJ1-2,TGTGCCAGCAGCCCTTACGCCCTTCGGGTAAGCTACACCTTC,CASSPYALRVSYTF
TRBD1,.,TRBV6-2/TRBV6-3,TRBJ2-5,TGTGCCAGCAGCTCGGGGACAGGGCGGGAGACCCAGTACTTC,CASSSGTGRETQYF
.,.,TRBV4-1,TRBJ1-5,TGCGCCAGCAGCCAAAGGATGGCTGGGGTTAGCAATCAGCCCCAGCATTTT,CASSQRMAGVSNQPQHF
.,once,TRBV6-1,TRBJ1-1,TGTGCCAGCAGTGATGGAGGACTCGAAGCTTTCTTT,CASSDGGLEAFF
.,.,TRBV6-2/TRBV6-3,TRBJ1-5,TGTGCCAGCAGTTACGACAATTATCAGCCCCAGCATTTT,CASSYDNYQPQHF
.,.,TRBV5-1,TRBJ2-3,TGCGCCAGCAGCTTGAATACGGCTACCACAGATACGCAGTATTTT,CASSLNTATTDTQYF
.,.,TRBV12-3/TRBV12-4,TRBJ1-5,TGTGCCAGCAGTTTACAGGGCAATCAGCCCCAGCATTTT,CASSLQGNQPQHF
.,.,TRBV6-1,TRBJ2-1,TGTGCCAGCAGTGAATTAAGGGGATCCAATGAGCAGTTCTTC,CASSELRGSNEQFF